Listed below are T cell receptor beta chains from one sample, sequenced in a study of blood T cell repertoires in COVID-19. Sequencing used immunoSEQ multiplex PCR; TCRdb keeps in-frame clones, though not all of them. Of approximately 250,000 clones listed, over 75% are singletons. Sample: peripheral blood. All receptors come from a human donor in a cohort sampled during active COVID-19. Both conserved end residues are trimmed from each CDR3. Fields, in order: CDR3 protein, V gene, J gene.

ASSESTGHPHGYT,TRBV25-1,TRBJ1-2
ASSFGDSTEAF,TRBV11-3,TRBJ1-1
ASSYSRGRDTEAF,TRBV6-5,TRBJ1-1
ASSRTRGWETQY,TRBV6-5,TRBJ2-5
ASSWTYRDRVLGELF,TRBV5-5,TRBJ2-2
ASSPPGRAGTDTQY,TRBV5-5,TRBJ2-3
ASSRTSGENTGELF,TRBV5-1,TRBJ2-2
ASSLAVAGGPSTQY,TRBV5-8,TRBJ2-5
ASSSGSLIGELF,TRBV19,TRBJ2-2
ASSRTGYPYEQY,TRBV6-5,TRBJ2-7
ASSLADGVVPEAF,TRBV5-1,TRBJ1-1
ASSLTSVNEQF,TRBV6-4,TRBJ2-1
ASSPAGGEQETQY,TRBV7-3,TRBJ2-5
ASSPRTGGFYGYT,TRBV7-2,TRBJ1-2
ASSLVPDTTYEQY,TRBV5-5,TRBJ2-7
ASSWGQGRGEQY,TRBV5-5,TRBJ2-7
ASSPKSAGGPGNEQF,TRBV13,TRBJ2-1
ASSPPGASTDTQY,TRBV5-4,TRBJ2-3
ASSPTTGGADYGYT,TRBV18,TRBJ1-2
ASSRDTTDTQY,TRBV18,TRBJ2-3
ASSLAGYNEQF,TRBV10-1,TRBJ2-1
ATRSAEGPQH,TRBV10-3,TRBJ1-5
ASSGGLPRNEQF,TRBV10-3,TRBJ2-1
ASSQVKGSGGSADTQY,TRBV4-3,TRBJ2-3
ASSILGYEQY,TRBV19,TRBJ2-7
ASSIGQSSGNTIY,TRBV19,TRBJ1-3
ASSLDRGNYGYT,TRBV27,TRBJ1-2
ASSLVGGAAEAF,TRBV11-2,TRBJ1-1
ASSAQGALYEQY,TRBV2,TRBJ2-7
ASSRKGEGTEAF,TRBV7-9,TRBJ1-1
ASSLGLAGGHEQF,TRBV7-7,TRBJ2-1
ASSSGQGSSYEQY,TRBV5-1,TRBJ2-7
ASSFRQGAVAEKLF,TRBV9,TRBJ1-4
ASSLLELTDTQY,TRBV5-6,TRBJ2-3
ASSEVRGSYNEQF,TRBV5-8,TRBJ2-1
ASSIPSTGKESPLH,TRBV19,TRBJ1-6
ASSQADGTGAEKLF,TRBV3-1/TRBV3-2,TRBJ1-4
ASSLRGQGGNTEAF,TRBV5-8,TRBJ1-1
ASSPFTSNEDNEQF,TRBV5-8,TRBJ2-1
ASSLTPSNQPQH,TRBV28,TRBJ1-5
ASSQSSSSGNTIY,TRBV3-1/TRBV3-2,TRBJ1-3
AISELGGSSGYT,TRBV10-3,TRBJ1-2
SASDRVNTEAF,TRBV20-1,TRBJ1-1
ASSQAYSKYEQY,TRBV3-1/TRBV3-2,TRBJ2-7
ASSQHLTGLEQF,TRBV3-1/TRBV3-2,TRBJ2-1
ASSQEKRDRGFQPQH,TRBV3-1/TRBV3-2,TRBJ1-5
ASRTNQPQH,TRBV6-6,TRBJ1-5
ASSLWNRANTEAF,TRBV4-1,TRBJ1-1
ASALGASYNEQF,TRBV27,TRBJ2-1
ASSEAERAGVEQY,TRBV6-1,TRBJ2-7
ASSYQGAEEQY,TRBV12-3/TRBV12-4,TRBJ2-7